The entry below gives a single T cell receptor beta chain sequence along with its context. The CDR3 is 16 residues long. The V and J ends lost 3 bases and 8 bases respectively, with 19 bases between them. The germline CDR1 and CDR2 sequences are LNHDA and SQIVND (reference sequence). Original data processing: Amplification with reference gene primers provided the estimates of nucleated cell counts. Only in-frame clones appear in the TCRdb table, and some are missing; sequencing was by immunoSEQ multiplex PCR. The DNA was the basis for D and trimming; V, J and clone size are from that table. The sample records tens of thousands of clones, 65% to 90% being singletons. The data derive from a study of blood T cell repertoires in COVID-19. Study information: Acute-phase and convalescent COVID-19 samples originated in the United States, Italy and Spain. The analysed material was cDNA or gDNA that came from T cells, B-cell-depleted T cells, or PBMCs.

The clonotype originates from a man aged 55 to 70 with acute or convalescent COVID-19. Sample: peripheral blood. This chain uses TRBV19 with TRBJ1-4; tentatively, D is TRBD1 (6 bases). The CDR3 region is CASSMRGGGLKEKLFF. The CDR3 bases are TGTGCCAGTAGTATGAGAGGGGGAGGGTTAAAGGAAAAACTGTTTTTT.